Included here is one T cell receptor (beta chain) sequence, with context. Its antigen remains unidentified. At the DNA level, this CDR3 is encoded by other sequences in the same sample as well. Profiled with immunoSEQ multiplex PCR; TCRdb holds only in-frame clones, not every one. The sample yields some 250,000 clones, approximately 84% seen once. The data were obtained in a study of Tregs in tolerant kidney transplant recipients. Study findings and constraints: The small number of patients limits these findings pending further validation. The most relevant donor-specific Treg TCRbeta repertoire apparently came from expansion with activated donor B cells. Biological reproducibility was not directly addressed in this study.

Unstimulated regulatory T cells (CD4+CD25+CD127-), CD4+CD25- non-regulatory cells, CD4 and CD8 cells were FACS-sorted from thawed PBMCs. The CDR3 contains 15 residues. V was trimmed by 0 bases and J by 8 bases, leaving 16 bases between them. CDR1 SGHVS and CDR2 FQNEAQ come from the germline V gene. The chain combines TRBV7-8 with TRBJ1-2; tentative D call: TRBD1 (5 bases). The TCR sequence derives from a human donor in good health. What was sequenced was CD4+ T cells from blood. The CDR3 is CASSLAETALYGYTF. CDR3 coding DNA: TGTGCCAGCAGCTTAGCGGAGACAGCTCTCTACGGCTACACCTTC.